The rows below give T cell receptor beta chains drawn from one sample of a study of cytomegalovirus exposure and HLA in healthy donors. Assay used: immunoSEQ multiplex PCR; TCRdb lists only in-frame clones, some missing. There are about 140,000 clones in the sample; around 82% occur only once, and roughly 3.2% lies in the top ten. The source material was PBMCs. The receptors here all came from a man aged 18 to 30 in good health and CMV-seropositive. Both conserved end residues are part of each CDR3. A D gene is named only where the DNA matches it firmly. Size is stated for part of the rows, as once, few or many counts, or as a class when the clone is expanded.

j_call: TRBJ1-5; d_call: TRBD1; v_call: TRBV2; clone_size: -; cdr3_nt: TGTGCCAGCAGCTCGACCGGGACAGGTGGCAATCAGCCCCAGCATTTT; cdr3_aa: CASSSTGTGGNQPQHF
j_call: TRBJ1-2; d_call: TRBD1; v_call: TRBV7-9; clone_size: -; cdr3_nt: TGTGCCAGCAGCTGGACGGGACAGCCACTTTATGGCTACACCTTC; cdr3_aa: CASSWTGQPLYGYTF
j_call: TRBJ2-1; d_call: -; v_call: TRBV28; clone_size: -; cdr3_nt: TGTGCCAGCAGTTTGAGGGCCAGCAATGAGCAGTTCTTC; cdr3_aa: CASSLRASNEQFF
j_call: TRBJ2-2; d_call: TRBD1; v_call: TRBV7-9; clone_size: -; cdr3_nt: TGTGCCAGCATTTTCCTGTCCACGGGGACAGGGGACACCGGGGAGCTGTTTTTT; cdr3_aa: CASIFLSTGTGDTGELFF
j_call: TRBJ2-7; d_call: -; v_call: TRBV6-1; clone_size: -; cdr3_nt: TGTGCCAGCAGTGAATTTCAGGCACCCTACGAGCAGTACTTC; cdr3_aa: CASSEFQAPYEQYF
j_call: TRBJ2-1; d_call: TRBD1; v_call: TRBV19; clone_size: -; cdr3_nt: TGTGCCAGTAGTATAGCAACAGGGGAAAATGAGCAGTTCTTC; cdr3_aa: CASSIATGENEQFF
j_call: TRBJ1-2; d_call: TRBD1; v_call: TRBV28; clone_size: -; cdr3_nt: TGTGCCAGCAGGCGATCGGGACAGGGTTATGGCTACACCTTC; cdr3_aa: CASRRSGQGYGYTF
j_call: TRBJ1-4; d_call: -; v_call: TRBV7-9; clone_size: few; cdr3_nt: TGTGCCAGCAGCTACCTAGAGGCAACTAATGAAAAACTGTTTTTT; cdr3_aa: CASSYLEATNEKLFF
j_call: TRBJ2-1; d_call: TRBD2; v_call: TRBV27; clone_size: -; cdr3_nt: TGTGCCAGCAGCCGGACTAGCGGGAGTTCGAGCTCCTACAATGAGCAGTTCTTC; cdr3_aa: CASSRTSGSSSSYNEQFF
j_call: TRBJ1-5; d_call: -; v_call: TRBV6-5; clone_size: -; cdr3_nt: TGTGCCAGCAGTTACAACAGGGAGCCTAATCAGCCCCAGCATTTT; cdr3_aa: CASSYNREPNQPQHF
j_call: TRBJ2-4; d_call: TRBD2; v_call: TRBV29-1; clone_size: -; cdr3_nt: TGCAGCGCGACCCCGGGACTAGCGGGAGTTGGGGCCAAAAACATTCAGTACTTC; cdr3_aa: CSATPGLAGVGAKNIQYF
j_call: TRBJ2-3; d_call: TRBD1; v_call: TRBV28; clone_size: -; cdr3_nt: TGTGCCAGCAGCTACTACAGGGGCCCGGACACAGATACGCAGTATTTT; cdr3_aa: CASSYYRGPDTDTQYF
j_call: TRBJ1-2; d_call: -; v_call: TRBV9; clone_size: -; cdr3_nt: TGTGCCAGCAGCGTAGGTAGGGTTCAGGGGAACTATGGCTACACCTTC; cdr3_aa: CASSVGRVQGNYGYTF
j_call: TRBJ1-2; d_call: TRBD1; v_call: TRBV6-1; clone_size: -; cdr3_nt: TGTGCCAGCAGTGAAGCTGGCAGGGGGTATGGCTACACCTTC; cdr3_aa: CASSEAGRGYGYTF
j_call: TRBJ1-4; d_call: -; v_call: TRBV27; clone_size: -; cdr3_nt: TGTGCCAGCAGTCCCCATGAGGCTAATGAAAAACTGTTTTTT; cdr3_aa: CASSPHEANEKLFF
j_call: TRBJ2-3; d_call: -; v_call: TRBV7-8; clone_size: -; cdr3_nt: TGTGCCAGCAGCTCCCCCAGACTTCCAGGGACAGATACGCAGTATTTT; cdr3_aa: CASSSPRLPGTDTQYF
j_call: TRBJ2-3; d_call: -; v_call: TRBV11-1; clone_size: -; cdr3_nt: TGTGCCAGCAGCTCCGTCGGGGATAGCACAGATACGCAGTATTTT; cdr3_aa: CASSSVGDSTDTQYF
j_call: TRBJ2-7; d_call: -; v_call: TRBV4-1; clone_size: -; cdr3_nt: TGCGCCAGCAGCCTTGCCACGGGAGACGAGCAGTACTTC; cdr3_aa: CASSLATGDEQYF
j_call: TRBJ2-7; d_call: -; v_call: TRBV18; clone_size: few; cdr3_nt: TGTGCCAGCTCACACTTCGCGGAGCAGTACTTC; cdr3_aa: CASSHFAEQYF
j_call: TRBJ2-7; d_call: TRBD2; v_call: TRBV5-1; clone_size: -; cdr3_nt: TGCGCCAGCAGCCGCGGGACTAGCGGAGCCCGGGAGCAGTACTTC; cdr3_aa: CASSRGTSGAREQYF
j_call: TRBJ2-1; d_call: TRBD1; v_call: TRBV6-6; clone_size: -; cdr3_nt: TGTGCCGACCGGGACAGGGGGTTATATGAGCAGTTCTTC; cdr3_aa: CADRDRGLYEQFF
j_call: TRBJ2-7; d_call: TRBD2; v_call: TRBV28; clone_size: -; cdr3_nt: TGTGCCAGCAGTTCGGGACTAGCGGATTACGAGCAGTACTTC; cdr3_aa: CASSSGLADYEQYF
j_call: TRBJ1-2; d_call: -; v_call: TRBV15; clone_size: -; cdr3_nt: TGTGCCACCAGCAGAGATCTAACAGGTGCTGACTACACCTTC; cdr3_aa: CATSRDLTGADYTF
j_call: TRBJ2-1; d_call: -; v_call: TRBV4-2; clone_size: few; cdr3_nt: TGTGCCAGCAGCCAAGTGAGGGGGACCTCGTACAATGAGCAGTTCTTC; cdr3_aa: CASSQVRGTSYNEQFF
j_call: TRBJ1-2; d_call: -; v_call: TRBV29-1; clone_size: -; cdr3_nt: TGCAGCGTTGAAACCAGGCTTTCTAACTATGGCTACACCTTC; cdr3_aa: CSVETRLSNYGYTF
j_call: TRBJ2-2; d_call: TRBD2; v_call: TRBV5-5; clone_size: -; cdr3_nt: TGTGCCAGCAGCTTCTGGACTAGCGGGACCGGGGAGCTGTTTTTT; cdr3_aa: CASSFWTSGTGELFF
j_call: TRBJ2-7; d_call: TRBD1; v_call: TRBV9; clone_size: -; cdr3_nt: TGTGCCAGCAGCGCGGACAGGGGGGCGGGCGAGCAGTACTTC; cdr3_aa: CASSADRGAGEQYF
j_call: TRBJ2-7; d_call: TRBD1; v_call: TRBV4-1; clone_size: -; cdr3_nt: TGCGCCAGCAGCCAAATTGGCCGGGACAGGGGCTACGAGCAGTACTTC; cdr3_aa: CASSQIGRDRGYEQYF
j_call: TRBJ2-3; d_call: TRBD2; v_call: TRBV18; clone_size: -; cdr3_nt: TGTGCCAGCTCACCAGGACTAGCGGGAGATACGCAGTATTTT; cdr3_aa: CASSPGLAGDTQYF
j_call: TRBJ2-3; d_call: TRBD2; v_call: TRBV28; clone_size: few; cdr3_nt: TGTGCCAGCAGTCGTGGACTAGCGTATCGGGATACGCAGTATTTT; cdr3_aa: CASSRGLAYRDTQYF
j_call: TRBJ1-1; d_call: -; v_call: TRBV7-3; clone_size: -; cdr3_nt: TGTGCCAGCAGCTTAACCCCAACAGCGGGTACTGAAGCTTTCTTT; cdr3_aa: CASSLTPTAGTEAFF
j_call: TRBJ1-6; d_call: -; v_call: TRBV2; clone_size: -; cdr3_nt: TGTGCCAGCAGATCTTTATATTCACCCCTCCACTTT; cdr3_aa: CASRSLYSPLHF
j_call: TRBJ1-1; d_call: -; v_call: TRBV4-1; clone_size: -; cdr3_nt: TGCGCCAGCAGCCAGTTAGTACAGGGAAACACTGAAGCTTTCTTT; cdr3_aa: CASSQLVQGNTEAFF
j_call: TRBJ1-4; d_call: TRBD1; v_call: TRBV30; clone_size: -; cdr3_nt: TGTGCCTGGGGGGGACAGGGGTGGGATGAAAAACTGTTTTTT; cdr3_aa: CAWGGQGWDEKLFF
j_call: TRBJ2-7; d_call: -; v_call: TRBV5-1; clone_size: -; cdr3_nt: TGCGCCAGCAGCTTGGGAGTGGGCCCCTACGAGCAGTACTTC; cdr3_aa: CASSLGVGPYEQYF
j_call: TRBJ2-1; d_call: TRBD2; v_call: TRBV4-1; clone_size: -; cdr3_nt: TGCGCCAGCAGCCAACTAGCGGTATCCTACAATGAGCAGTTCTTC; cdr3_aa: CASSQLAVSYNEQFF
j_call: TRBJ1-5; d_call: TRBD1; v_call: TRBV29-1; clone_size: -; cdr3_nt: TGCAGCGTTATGGACAGGGGTCCTCAGCCCCAGCATTTT; cdr3_aa: CSVMDRGPQPQHF
j_call: TRBJ2-7; d_call: TRBD2; v_call: TRBV25-1; clone_size: once; cdr3_nt: TGTGCCAGCAGTGAACTCCGTGCTAGCGGGAGAAGCTCCTACGAGCAGTACTTC; cdr3_aa: CASSELRASGRSSYEQYF
j_call: TRBJ1-1; d_call: -; v_call: TRBV27; clone_size: -; cdr3_nt: TGTGCCAGCAGTCGCGGTCGGGACACTGAAGCTTTCTTT; cdr3_aa: CASSRGRDTEAFF
j_call: TRBJ1-1; d_call: -; v_call: TRBV2; clone_size: -; cdr3_nt: TGTGCCACCATTTCCACCTGGGGGCAAATGAACACTGAAGCTTTCTTT; cdr3_aa: CATISTWGQMNTEAFF
j_call: TRBJ2-5; d_call: TRBD1; v_call: TRBV18; clone_size: -; cdr3_nt: TGTGCCAGCTCACCACTCGGCTCTTCCGCGACAGGGGGCGGAGAGACCCAGTACTTC; cdr3_aa: CASSPLGSSATGGGETQYF
j_call: TRBJ2-2; d_call: -; v_call: TRBV28; clone_size: -; cdr3_nt: TGTGCCACAAGACAGGCGGGGAACACCGGGGAGCTGTTTTTT; cdr3_aa: CATRQAGNTGELFF